Following are 5 T cell receptor beta chains from one sample sequenced in a study of blood T cell repertoires in COVID-19. Assay: immunoSEQ multiplex PCR; the TCRdb copy retains only in-frame clones and omits some. Of roughly 150,000 clones listed, approximately 90% were seen once; the top ten hold around a tenth. Sequenced material: peripheral blood. These receptor sequences come from a woman in her 70s with COVID-19, enrolled during active disease.

This chain uses TRBV6-1 with TRBJ1-2; no firm D call. Looked up from germline, CDR1 is MNHNS and CDR2 is SASEGT. The length of the CDR3 is 13 residues. Trimming cost V 0 bases and J 7 bases, with 9 bases left between them. The DNA of the CDR3 is TGTGCCAGCAGTGAAGCTCGGGATTCTGGCTACACCTTC. This encodes CASSEARDSGYTF.

CDR3 residues: CASSLGVSRSTDTQYF. CDR3 in DNA: TGTGCCAGCAGCTTAGGAGTGTCTAGGAGCACAGATACGCAGTATTTT. The chain employs TRBV7-2 and TRBJ2-3; no clear D. The V gene lost 1 base and the J gene lost 0 bases, with 11 bases spanning the gap. CDR3 length equals 16 residues. The germline gives CDR1 SGHTA, CDR2 FQGNSA.

This clone is a singleton in its sample. The chain uses TRBV6-1 and TRBJ1-5, with a weak D call TRBD1 (6 bases). The CDR3 is 17 residues long. Trimming shortened V by 4 bases and J by 3 bases, and 19 bases separated the two germline ends. Germline lookup yields CDR1 MNHNS and CDR2 SASEGT. CDR3 nucleotide sequence: TGTGCCAGCAGTGGTGGCGTTTTTTGGGACAACAATCAGCCCCAGCATTTT. It codes for CASSGGVFWDNNQPQHF.

The chain joins TRBV28 to TRBJ1-2; D unclear. This CDR3 is 13 amino acids long. Germline loops: CDR1 MDHEN, CDR2 SYDVKM. The V gene lost 0 bases and the J gene lost 6 bases, with 8 bases spanning the gap. The CDR3 nucleotides read TGTGCCAGCAGTTTATGGGCGGATCATGGCTACACCTTC. Protein product: CASSLWADHGYTF.

The chain carries TRBV6-6 and TRBJ2-7, with 10 bases fitting TRBD2. Germline trimming cut 0 bases from V and 3 bases from J; bases unmatched to any gene: 2. Germline lookup yields CDR1 MNHNY and CDR2 SVGAGI (reference sequence). This CDR3 spans 15 amino acids. DNA for the CDR3: TGTGCCAGCAGTTACTCGTCTAGCGGGGGCTACGAGCAGTACTTC. Translation: CASSYSSSGGYEQYF.